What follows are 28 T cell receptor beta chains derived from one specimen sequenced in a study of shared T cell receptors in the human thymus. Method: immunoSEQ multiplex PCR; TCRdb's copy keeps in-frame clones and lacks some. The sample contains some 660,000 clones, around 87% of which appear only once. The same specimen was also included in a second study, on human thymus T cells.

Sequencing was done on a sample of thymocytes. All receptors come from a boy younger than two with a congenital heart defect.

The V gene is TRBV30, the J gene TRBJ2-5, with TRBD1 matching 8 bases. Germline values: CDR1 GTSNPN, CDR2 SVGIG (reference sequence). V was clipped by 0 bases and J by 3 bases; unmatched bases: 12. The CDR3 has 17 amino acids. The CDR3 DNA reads TGTGCCTGGAGTGTACCTCCGTCGGTGACAGGGGAAGAGACCCAGTACTTC. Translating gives CAWSVPPSVTGEETQYF.

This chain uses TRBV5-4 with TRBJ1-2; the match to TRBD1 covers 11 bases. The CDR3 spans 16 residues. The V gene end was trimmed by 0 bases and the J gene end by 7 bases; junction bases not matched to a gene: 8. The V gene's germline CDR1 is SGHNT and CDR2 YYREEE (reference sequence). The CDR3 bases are TGTGCCAGCAGCTTGGGGACAGGGGGCGAGGCGGGTGGCTACACCTTC. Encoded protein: CASSLGTGGEAGGYTF.

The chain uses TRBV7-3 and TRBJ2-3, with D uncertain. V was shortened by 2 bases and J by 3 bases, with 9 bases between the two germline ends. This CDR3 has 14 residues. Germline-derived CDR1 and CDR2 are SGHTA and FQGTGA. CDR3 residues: CASSLYAVTDTQYF. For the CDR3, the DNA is TGTGCCAGCAGCTTATATGCAGTTACAGATACGCAGTATTTT.

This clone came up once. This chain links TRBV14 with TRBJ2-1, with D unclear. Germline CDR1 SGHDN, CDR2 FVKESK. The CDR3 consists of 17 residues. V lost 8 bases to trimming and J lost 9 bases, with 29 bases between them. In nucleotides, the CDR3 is TGTGCCAGCGCCCCTCGAGTCGAGCCCCCGCGGTCGGGTGAGCAGTTCTTC. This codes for CASAPRVEPPRSGEQFF.

The CDR3 loop reads CSAVGGDEQFF. CDR3 sequence (DNA): TGCAGTGCTGTGGGGGGGGATGAGCAGTTCTTC. The chain couples TRBV20-1 to TRBJ2-1; 7 bases line up with TRBD2. This CDR3 is built from 11 residues. The V segment lost 5 bases and the J segment 8 bases; nucleotides outside the gene matches: 3. Germline V gene sequence: CDR1 DFQATT, CDR2 SNEGSKA (reference sequence).

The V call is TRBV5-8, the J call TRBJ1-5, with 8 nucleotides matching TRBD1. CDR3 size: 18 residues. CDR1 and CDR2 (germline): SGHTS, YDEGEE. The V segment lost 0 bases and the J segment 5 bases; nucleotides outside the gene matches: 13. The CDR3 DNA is TGTGCCAGCAGCTTGGCAACAACCGGGACAGGTACGGATCAGCCCCAGCATTTT. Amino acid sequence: CASSLATTGTGTDQPQHF.

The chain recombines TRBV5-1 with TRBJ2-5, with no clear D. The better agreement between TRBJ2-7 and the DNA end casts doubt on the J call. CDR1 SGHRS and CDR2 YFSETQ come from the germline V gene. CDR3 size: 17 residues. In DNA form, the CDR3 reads TGCGCCAGCAGCTTGGGGTCGGCGCCCAGAGGCTCGTACGAGCAGTACTTC. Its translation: CASSLGSAPRGSYEQYF.

CDR3 in amino acids: CATSRDGGGGAKRETQYF. In DNA form, the CDR3 reads TGTGCCACCAGCAGAGATGGAGGAGGGGGGGCCAAAAGGGAGACCCAGTACTTC. The J gene is TRBJ2-5, the V gene TRBV15; a weak D match, TRBD2 (7 bases). Germline V gives CDR1 LNHNV, CDR2 YYDKDF (reference sequence). The CDR3 totals 18 residues. The V end was cut by 0 bases, the J end by 5 bases, with 22 bases between.

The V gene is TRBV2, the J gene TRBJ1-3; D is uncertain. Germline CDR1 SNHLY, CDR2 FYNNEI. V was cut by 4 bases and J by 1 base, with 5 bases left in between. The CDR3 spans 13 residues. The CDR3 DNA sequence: TGTGCCAGCAGTGGGAGATCTGGAAACACCATATATTTT. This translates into CASSGRSGNTIYF.

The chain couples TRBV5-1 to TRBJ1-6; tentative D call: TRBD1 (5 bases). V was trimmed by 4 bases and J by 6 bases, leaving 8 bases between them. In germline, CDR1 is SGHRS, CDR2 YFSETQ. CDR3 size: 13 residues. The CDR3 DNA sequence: TGCGCCAGCAGCGGCAGGGCTAATTCACCCCTCCACTTT. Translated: CASSGRANSPLHF.

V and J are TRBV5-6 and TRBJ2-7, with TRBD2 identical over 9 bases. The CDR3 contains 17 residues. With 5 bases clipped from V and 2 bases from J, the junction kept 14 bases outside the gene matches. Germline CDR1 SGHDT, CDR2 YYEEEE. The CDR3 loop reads CASRRESGTSSTYEQYF. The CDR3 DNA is TGTGCCAGCAGGAGAGAATCCGGGACTAGCTCTACCTACGAGCAGTACTTC.

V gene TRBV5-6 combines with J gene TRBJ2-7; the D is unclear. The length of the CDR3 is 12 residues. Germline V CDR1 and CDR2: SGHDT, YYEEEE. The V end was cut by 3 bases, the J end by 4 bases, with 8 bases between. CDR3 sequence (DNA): TGTGCCAGCAGCTGGAGATCGTACGAGCAGTACTTC. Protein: CASSWRSYEQYF.

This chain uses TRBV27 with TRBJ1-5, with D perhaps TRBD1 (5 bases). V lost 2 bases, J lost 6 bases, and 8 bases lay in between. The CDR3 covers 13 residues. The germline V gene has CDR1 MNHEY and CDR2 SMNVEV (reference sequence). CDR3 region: CASSLHGGQPQHF. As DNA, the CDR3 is TGTGCCAGCAGTTTACACGGGGGTCAGCCCCAGCATTTT.

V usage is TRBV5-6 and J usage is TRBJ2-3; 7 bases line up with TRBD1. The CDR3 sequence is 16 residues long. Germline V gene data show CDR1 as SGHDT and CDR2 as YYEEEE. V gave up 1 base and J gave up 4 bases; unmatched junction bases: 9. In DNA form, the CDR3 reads TGTGCCAGCAGCTTGCGACAGGGTGATCCCGCAGATACGCAGTATTTT. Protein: CASSLRQGDPADTQYF.

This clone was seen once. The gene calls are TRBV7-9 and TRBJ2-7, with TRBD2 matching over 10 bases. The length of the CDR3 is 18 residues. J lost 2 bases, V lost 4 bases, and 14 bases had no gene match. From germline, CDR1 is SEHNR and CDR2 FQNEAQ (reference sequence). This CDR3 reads CASSSETPAGGTTYEQYF. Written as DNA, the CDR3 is TGTGCCAGCAGCTCGGAAACCCCAGCGGGAGGGACCACCTACGAGCAGTACTTC.

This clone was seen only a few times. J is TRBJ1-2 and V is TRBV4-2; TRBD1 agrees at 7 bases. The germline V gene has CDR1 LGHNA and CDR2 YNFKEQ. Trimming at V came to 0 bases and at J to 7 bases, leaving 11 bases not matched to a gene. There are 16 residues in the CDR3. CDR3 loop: CASSQEGRTGAPGYTF. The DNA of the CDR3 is TGTGCCAGCAGCCAAGAAGGAAGAACAGGGGCTCCTGGCTACACCTTC.

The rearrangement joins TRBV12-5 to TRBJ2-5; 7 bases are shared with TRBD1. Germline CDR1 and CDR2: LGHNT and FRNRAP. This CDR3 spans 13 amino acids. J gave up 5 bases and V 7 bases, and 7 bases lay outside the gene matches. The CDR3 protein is CASATPRGETQYF. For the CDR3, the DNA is TGTGCTAGTGCAACCCCCAGGGGGGAGACCCAGTACTTC. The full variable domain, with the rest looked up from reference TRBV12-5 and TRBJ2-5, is DARVTQTPRHKVTEMGQEVTMRCQPILGHNTVFWYRQTMMQGLELLAYFRNRAPLDDSGMPKDRFSAEMPDATLATLKIQPSEPRDSAVYFCASATPRGETQYFGPGTRLLVL.

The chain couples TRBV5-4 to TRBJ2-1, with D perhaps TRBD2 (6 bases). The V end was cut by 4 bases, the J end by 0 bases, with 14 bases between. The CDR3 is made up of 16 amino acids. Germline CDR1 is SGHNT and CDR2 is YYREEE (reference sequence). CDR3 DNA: TGTGCCAGCAGCCCCTGGAGGGAAGGCTCCTACAATGAGCAGTTCTTC. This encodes CASSPWREGSYNEQFF.

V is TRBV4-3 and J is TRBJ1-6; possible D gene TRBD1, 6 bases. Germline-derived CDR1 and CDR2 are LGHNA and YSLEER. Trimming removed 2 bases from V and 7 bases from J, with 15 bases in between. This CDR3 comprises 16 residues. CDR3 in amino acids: CASSQLRGARNSPLHF. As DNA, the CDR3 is TGCGCCAGCAGCCAACTGCGGGGGGCGCGGAATTCACCCCTCCACTTT.

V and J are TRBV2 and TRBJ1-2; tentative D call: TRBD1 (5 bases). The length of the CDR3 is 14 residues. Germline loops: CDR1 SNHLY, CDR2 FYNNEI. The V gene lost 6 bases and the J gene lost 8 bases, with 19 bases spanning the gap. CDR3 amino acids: CASRERYPGVGYTF. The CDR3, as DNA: TGTGCCAGCAGGGAACGCTACCCGGGGGTGGGCTACACCTTC. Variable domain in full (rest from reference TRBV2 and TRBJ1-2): EPEVTQTPSHQVTQMGQEVILRCVPISNHLYFYWYRQILGQKVEFLVSFYNNEISEKSEIFDDQFSVERPDGSNFTLKIRSTKLEDSAMYFCASRERYPGVGYTFGSGTRLTVV.

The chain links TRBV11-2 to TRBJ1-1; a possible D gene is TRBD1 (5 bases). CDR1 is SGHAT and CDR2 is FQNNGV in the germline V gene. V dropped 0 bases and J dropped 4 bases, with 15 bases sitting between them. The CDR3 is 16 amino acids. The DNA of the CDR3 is TGTGCCAGCAGCTTAGAGGTTGGGGACTTAACCACTGAAGCTTTCTTT. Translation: CASSLEVGDLTTEAFF.

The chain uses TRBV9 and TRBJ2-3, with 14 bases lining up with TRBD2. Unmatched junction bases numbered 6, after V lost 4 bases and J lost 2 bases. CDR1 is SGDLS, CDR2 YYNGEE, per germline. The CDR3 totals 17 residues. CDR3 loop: CASSLRLAGGITDTQYF. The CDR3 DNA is TGTGCCAGCAGCCTTCGACTAGCGGGGGGGATCACAGATACGCAGTATTTT.

The CDR3 region has the DNA TGTGCCAGCAGTGAATATAAAGCGGGGGTACTGGGGGAAAAACTGTTTTTT. Residues: CASSEYKAGVLGEKLFF. The chain has TRBV25-1 and TRBJ1-4; D may be TRBD1 (5 bases). The CDR3 covers 17 residues. Germline V CDR1 and CDR2: MGHDK, SYGVNS. V shed 0 bases and J shed 8 bases, with 19 bases lying between them.

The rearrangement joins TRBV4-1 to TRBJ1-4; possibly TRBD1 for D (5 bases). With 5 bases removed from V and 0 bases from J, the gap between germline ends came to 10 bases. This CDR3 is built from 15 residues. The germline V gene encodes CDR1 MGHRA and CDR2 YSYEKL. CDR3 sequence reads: CASSIQDSTNEKLFF. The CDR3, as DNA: TGCGCCAGCAGCATACAGGATTCAACTAATGAAAAACTGTTTTTT.

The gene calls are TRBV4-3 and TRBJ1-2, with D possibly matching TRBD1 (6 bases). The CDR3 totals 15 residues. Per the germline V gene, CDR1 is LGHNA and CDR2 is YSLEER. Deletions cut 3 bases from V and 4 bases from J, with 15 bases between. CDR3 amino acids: CASSHHLDRLYGYTF. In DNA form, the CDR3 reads TGCGCCAGCAGCCACCACCTGGACAGACTCTATGGCTACACCTTC.

CDR3: CASSPFPGLAAYEQFF. The CDR3, as DNA: TGTGCCAGCAGTCCTTTTCCGGGACTAGCCGCATATGAGCAGTTCTTC. The chain is built from TRBV5-6 and TRBJ2-1; 9 bases align to TRBD2. Trimming removed 5 bases from V and 8 bases from J; junction bases left unmatched: 14. CDR3 size: 16 residues. Germline CDR1 is SGHDT and CDR2 is YYEEEE.

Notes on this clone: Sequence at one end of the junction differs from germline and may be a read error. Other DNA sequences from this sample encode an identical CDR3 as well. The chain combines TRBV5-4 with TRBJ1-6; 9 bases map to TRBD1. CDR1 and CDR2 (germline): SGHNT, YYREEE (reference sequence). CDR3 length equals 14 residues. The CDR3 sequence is CASSLGDRDSPLHF. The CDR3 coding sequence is TGTGCCAGCAGCTTGGGGGACAGGGATTCGCCCCTCCACTTT.

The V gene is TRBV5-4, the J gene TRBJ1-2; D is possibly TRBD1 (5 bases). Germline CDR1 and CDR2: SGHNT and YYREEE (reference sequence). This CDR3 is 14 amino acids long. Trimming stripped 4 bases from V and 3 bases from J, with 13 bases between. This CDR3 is CASSPKTDYYGYTF. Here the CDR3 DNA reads TGTGCCAGCAGCCCGAAGACAGATTACTATGGCTACACCTTC.